This T cell receptor beta chain stems from a study of cytomegalovirus exposure and HLA in healthy donors. Study-wide findings and caveats: Later analysis associated a missense DCLRE1C variant with TCR beta V- and J-gene trimming. The study flagged 150 to 200 TCR beta chains as cytomegalovirus-associated.

About this clone: Antigen specificity is unknown.

The study sampled nominally healthy donors, though unrecorded immune exposures were likely. A multiplex PCR was run with 60 Vbeta primers and 13 Jbeta primers. Sequencing was performed with immunoSEQ multiplex PCR; in TCRdb, only in-frame clones are kept and a portion is missing. The table shows about 120,000 clones, with about 83% occurring only once. Per germline, CDR1 SGHNT and CDR2 YYREEE (reference sequence). The CDR3 loop spans 16 amino acids. V shed 4 bases, J shed 0 bases, and the junction held 6 bases outside the gene matches. The TCR sequence derives from a young man in good health and CMV-seronegative. Sequences were obtained from PBMCs. The chain is built from TRBV5-4 and TRBJ2-3, with 9 nucleotides matching TRBD2. The CDR3 DNA reads TGTGCCAGCAGCCGCGGACTAGCGCCTAGCACAGATACGCAGTATTTT. This sequence encodes CASSRGLAPSTDTQYF.